The sequence of this T cell receptor beta chain was determined in a study of blood T cell repertoires in COVID-19 (dated by TCRdb to the early 2020s). At the level of the whole study: Collaborator samples came from the United States, Italy and Spain and covered acute and convalescent phases of COVID-19. A freely available public database, intended as a resource for researchers studying the immune response to SARS-CoV-2, is where the repertoires were released. Deeply sampled blood TCRbeta repertoires from subjects exposed to, actively infected with, or recovered from COVID-19 were included in the dataset. A de-identified subject ID, COVID-19 status, age in years and sex were almost always included in the sample metadata. The material from the prospective study consisted of cDNA or gDNA derived from T cells, B-cell-depleted T cells, or PBMCs. HLA class I and class II types, where available, came from metadata supplied by the sample provider rather than from assay-based typing. Samples were obtained from the ongoing ImmuneRACE study (first 160 participants) and from over a thousand subjects provided by 6 global collaborators. General conclusions and limits of the study: The amount of clinical and demographic metadata varied by source and participant and was provided uncurated.

The collaborating institutions used their own protocols to collect whole blood in K2EDTA tubes. For TCRbeta analysis, collaborators shipped samples in one of three forms: frozen whole blood, isolated PBMCs, or DNA extracted from either of those sample types. The immunoSEQ Assay, a bias-controlled multiplex PCR, was used to amplify TCRbeta CDR3 regions from genomic DNA. In the authors' own workflow: Nucleated cell counts per sample were estimated from amplification of reference gene primers within the assay. To quantify the absolute abundance of each unique TCRbeta CDR3 rearrangement, sequence reads were collapsed and filtered. For each sample, productive Simpson clonality was calculated as the square root of Simpson's diversity index across productive rearrangements. Imported from immuneACCESS, the table was reduced by TCRdb to in-frame sequences with V and J called. These copies leave out some clones; in studies compared against another copy, an unresolved V gene accounts for under half, and the cause of the remainder is not known. The DNA gave D and trimming, while V, J and clone size come from that table. A total of 45,000 to 55,000 clones appear in this sample, approximately 84% of them only once. The top ten hold about 15% of the sample.

The table lists this clone with a count of one. No antigen is known for it. Qualities for individual bases were not recorded, and no much larger clone is one base off. The CDR3 holds 17 amino acids from the cysteine to the phenylalanine. Only the CDR3 part of the read is kept: 51 bases, read in frame from the first base. V is pruned by 0 bases and J by 2 bases, leaving 9 bases of the junction without a gene match. CDR1 and CDR2 are drawn from the germline V gene: SGDLS, YYNGEE. Sequenced sample: peripheral blood. The receptor was derived from a human donor with active or convalescent COVID-19. The donor label of this sample is uncertain. The chain employs TRBV9 and TRBJ2-3, and 7 junctional nucleotides match TRBD2. Here the CDR3 is given as CASSVVGSGPTTDTQYF. Read as DNA, the sequence is TGTGCCAGCAGCGTAGTGGGTAGCGGGCCAACCACAGATACGCAGTATTTT. With the portions outside the CDR3 filled from the reference TRBV9 and TRBJ2-3 genes, the complete variable region becomes DSGVTQTPKHLITATGQRVTLRCSPRSGDLSVYWYQQSLDQGLQFLIQYYNGEERAKGNILERFSAQQFPDLHSELNLSSLELGDSALYFCASSVVGSGPTTDTQYFGPGTRLTVL.